This TCR beta chain was sequenced during a study of type 1 and type 2 diabetes patients. General study findings and limits: In CD4+ and CD8+ T cells, type 2 diabetes diversity exceeded type 1.

The V gene lost 6 bases and the J gene lost 7 bases, with 19 bases spanning the gap. Germline assignment: CDR1 DFQATT and CDR2 SNEGSKA (reference sequence). This CDR3 has 14 residues. The PCR template was genomic DNA. Multiplex PCR with 30 forward and 13 reverse primers amplified the TCR beta CDR3. TCRdb re-analysed the multiplex PCR reads in MiXCR, keeping a single row per CDR3 protein. The top ten hold roughly 15% of the sample, which has fewer than 350,000 distinct CDR3 sequences, 47% seen once. Remarks on this clonotype: The antigen is not known.

Peripheral blood, 7.5 to 10 milliliters per participant, was collected. The sample taken for sequencing was peripheral blood mononuclear cells (PBMCs). The sequence derives from a man younger than 35 with type 2 diabetes. This chain joins TRBV20-1 and TRBJ1-5; D gene uncertain. CDR3 DNA sequence: TGCAGTGCACCGCCGCCGGGCCCGAACCAGCCCCAGCATTTT. The encoded protein is CSAPPPGPNQPQHF.